Listed here are 18 T cell receptor beta chains from one sample, sequenced in a study of control samples from healthy donors and cancer patients. Assay: immunoSEQ multiplex PCR; the TCRdb copy retains only in-frame clones and omits some. The sample carries about 120,000 clones, around 88% recorded once. Source material: blood. These receptors originate from a man aged 40-49 years in good health.

V usage is TRBV6-5 and J usage is TRBJ1-5; D gene uncertain. CDR3 length: 13 amino acids. Germline V gives CDR1 MNHEY, CDR2 SVGAGI. V was shortened by 5 bases and J by 4 bases, with 9 bases between the two germline ends. CDR3 coding DNA: TGTGCCAGCAGTCCAGAGTTGAATCAGCCCCAGCATTTT. This encodes CASSPELNQPQHF.

This clone occurred once. The rearrangement joins TRBV10-3 to TRBJ1-5, with D possibly matching TRBD1 (5 bases). This CDR3 is 14 amino acids long. Trimming pared 6 bases from V and 1 base from J, leaving 10 bases between. CDR1 is ENHRY and CDR2 is SYGVKD in the germline V gene. CDR3 residues: CAIRREGSNQPQHF. DNA for the CDR3: TGTGCCATCAGGAGAGAGGGGAGCAATCAGCCCCAGCATTTT.

This clone was seen a single time. J is TRBJ1-3 and V is TRBV20-1; TRBD1 aligns across 9 bases. Germline assignment: CDR1 DFQATT and CDR2 SNEGSKA (reference sequence). This CDR3 spans 15 amino acids. J lost 4 bases, V lost 3 bases, and 7 bases had no gene match. Here the CDR3 reads CSASPDRGGGNTIYF. In DNA form, the CDR3 reads TGCAGTGCTAGTCCGGACAGGGGAGGAGGAAACACCATATATTTT.

The chain recombines TRBV5-4 with TRBJ2-3; perhaps TRBD2 as D (7 bases). V was pared by 0 bases and J by 4 bases, with 12 bases between. The CDR3 totals 15 residues. Germline V gene sequence: CDR1 SGHNT, CDR2 YYREEE (reference sequence). CDR3 residues: CASSLGGGGPDTQYF. The CDR3 nucleotides are TGTGCCAGCAGCTTGGGAGGGGGGGGCCCAGATACGCAGTATTTT.

The genes are TRBV5-1 and TRBJ2-5; D gene unclear. The CDR3 sequence is 12 residues long. Trimming removed 1 base from V and 4 bases from J, with 5 bases in between. Germline V gene lookup returns CDR1 SGHRS and CDR2 YFSETQ. CDR3 region: CASSLSGETQYF. The DNA for the CDR3 is TGCGCCAGCAGCTTGAGTGGAGAGACCCAGTACTTC.

The chain links TRBV24-1 to TRBJ2-1, with TRBD1 as a possible D gene (6 bases). Germline-derived CDR1 and CDR2 are KGHDR and SFDVKD. The CDR3 length is 12 residues. Trimming pared 1 base from V and 10 bases from J, leaving 7 bases between. The CDR3 coding sequence is TGTGCCACCAGTGATTTTCAGGGGGAGCAGTTCTTC. Translated: CATSDFQGEQFF.

The rearrangement joins TRBV7-2 to TRBJ1-5, with unresolved D. This CDR3 has 13 amino acids. The germline V gene encodes CDR1 SGHTA and CDR2 FQGNSA. V was cut by 3 bases and J by 7 bases, with 10 bases left in between. CDR3 protein: CASSLDGRQPQHF. The DNA of the CDR3 is TGTGCCAGCAGCTTGGACGGAAGGCAGCCCCAGCATTTT.

Comment on this clone: Because the CDR3's place on the DNA is in doubt, the DNA is left out and the CDR3 is given as listed by TCRdb. The chain employs TRBV21-1 and TRBJ2-6. TRBV21-1 is noted as a pseudogene. The CDR3 sequence runs 15 residues, both termini included. The CDR3 loop is CASSKVGFGANVLTF.

This sequence joins TRBV24-1 and TRBJ1-2; D call uncertain. V shed 4 bases and J shed 3 bases, with 8 bases lying between them. Germline-derived CDR1 and CDR2 are KGHDR and SFDVKD. The CDR3 sequence is 13 residues long. The CDR3 protein is CATSDTWDYGYTF. In DNA form, the CDR3 reads TGTGCCACCAGTGACACTTGGGACTATGGCTACACCTTC.

The V call is TRBV7-9, the J call TRBJ1-3; a weak D match, TRBD1 (5 bases). Germline loops: CDR1 SEHNR, CDR2 FQNEAQ (reference sequence). The CDR3 is 14 residues long. V was shortened by 0 bases and J by 3 bases, with 6 bases between the two germline ends. The CDR3 DNA reads as TGTGCCAGCAGCTTAGCGGGGCGTGGAAACACCATATATTTT. Amino acid sequence: CASSLAGRGNTIYF. Drawing the rest from reference TRBV7-9 and TRBJ1-3, the complete variable domain is DTGVSQNPRHKITKRGQNVTFRCDPISEHNRLYWYRQTLGQGPEFLTYFQNEAQLEKSRLLSDRFSAERPKGSFSTLEIQRTEQGDSAMYLCASSLAGRGNTIYFGEGSWLTVV.

In DNA form, the CDR3 reads TGTGCCAGCAGCCTAAGGACAGGCTCCTATAATTCACCCCTCCACTTT. It encodes CASSLRTGSYNSPLHF. The chain carries TRBV7-2 and TRBJ1-6; TRBD1 matches 7 bases. V dropped 5 bases and J dropped 0; count of bases not matched to a gene: 4. Germline CDR1 reads SGHTA; CDR2 reads FQGNSA. The length of the CDR3 is 16 residues.

The chain joins TRBV27 to TRBJ2-5; no clear D. The CDR3 extends over 13 amino acids. Per the germline V gene, CDR1 is MNHEY and CDR2 is SMNVEV (reference sequence). V was cut by 2 bases and J by 5 bases, with 9 bases left in between. The CDR3 DNA is TGTGCCAGCAGTTTAAGGTGGAAGGAGACCCAGTACTTC. Its protein product is CASSLRWKETQYF.

This rearrangement joins TRBV7-2 to TRBJ2-7, with D perhaps TRBD2 (5 bases). Germline CDR1 SGHTA, CDR2 FQGNSA. The CDR3 is 17 amino acids. V was shortened by 4 bases and J by 0 bases, with 19 bases between the two germline ends. CDR3 in DNA: TGTGCCAGCAGCTCCTTGGTGAGGGCAGTAAACTCCTACGAGCAGTACTTC. The encoded protein is CASSSLVRAVNSYEQYF.

The gene calls are TRBV10-3 and TRBJ1-1; tentative D call: TRBD1 (5 bases). The ends were cut back, 6 bases at V and 6 bases at J, with 14 bases in the middle. From germline, CDR1 is ENHRY and CDR2 SYGVKD. CDR3 length: 13 residues. The CDR3 DNA follows: TGTGCCATCAGATCAGGCAGGGACGCTGAAGCTTTCTTT. As protein: CAIRSGRDAEAFF.

V gene TRBV13 combines with J gene TRBJ1-1, with D tentatively TRBD1 (5 bases). Germline CDR1 reads PRHDT; CDR2 reads FYEKMQ (reference sequence). The CDR3 has 17 amino acids. V lost 6 bases to trimming and J lost 0 bases, with 20 bases between them. The CDR3 nucleotides are TGTGCCAGCAGACCCCCCCAGGGACTACTTATGAACACTGAAGCTTTCTTT. Translation gives CASRPPQGLLMNTEAFF.

The J gene is TRBJ2-2, the V gene TRBV11-1; D not resolved. Germline CDR1 reads SGHAT; CDR2 reads FQDESV (reference sequence). This CDR3 region has 15 residues. Deletions cut 2 bases from V and 3 bases from J, with 10 bases between. CDR3 region: CASSLFTGDTGELFF. The CDR3 DNA sequence: TGTGCCAGCAGCTTATTCACCGGAGACACCGGGGAGCTGTTTTTT.

V usage is TRBV7-6 and J usage is TRBJ2-7; D unclear. V was trimmed by 1 base and J by 6 bases, leaving 16 bases between them. The CDR3 spans 15 residues. The germline V gene encodes CDR1 SGHVS and CDR2 FNYEAQ. CDR3 coding DNA: TGTGCCAGCAGCTTAGGCGTAGGGCTGGTGTCCGAGCAGTACTTC. Translation gives CASSLGVGLVSEQYF.

The chain is built from TRBV3-1 (or the pseudogene TRBV3-2) and TRBJ2-3, with unresolved D. In germline, CDR1 is LGHDT, CDR2 YNNKEL (reference sequence). The V end lost 1 base, the J end lost 2 bases, and 16 bases lay between the germline ends. This CDR3 region has 17 residues. The CDR3 loop is CASSQASPLTNTDTQYF. In nucleotides, the CDR3 is TGTGCCAGCAGCCAAGCTTCGCCATTAACGAACACAGATACGCAGTATTTT.